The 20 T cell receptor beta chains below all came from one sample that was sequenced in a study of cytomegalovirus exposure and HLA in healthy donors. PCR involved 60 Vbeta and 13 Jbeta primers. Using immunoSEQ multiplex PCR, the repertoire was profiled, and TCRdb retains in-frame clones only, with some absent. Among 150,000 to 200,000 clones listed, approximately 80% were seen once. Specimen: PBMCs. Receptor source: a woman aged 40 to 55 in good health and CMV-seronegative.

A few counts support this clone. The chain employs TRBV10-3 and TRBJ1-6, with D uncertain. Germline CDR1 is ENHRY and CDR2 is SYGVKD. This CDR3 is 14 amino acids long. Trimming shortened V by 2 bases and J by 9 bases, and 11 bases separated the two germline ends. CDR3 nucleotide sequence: TGTGCCATCAGTGAGGAGAGGGTCGGTTCACCCCTCCACTTT. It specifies CAISEERVGSPLHF.

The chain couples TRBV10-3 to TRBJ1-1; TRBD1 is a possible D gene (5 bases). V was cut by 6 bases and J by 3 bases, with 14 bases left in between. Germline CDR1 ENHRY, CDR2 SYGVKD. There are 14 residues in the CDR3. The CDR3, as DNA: TGTGCCATCAGGGCAGGGAAACCTTACACTGAAGCTTTCTTT. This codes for CAIRAGKPYTEAFF.

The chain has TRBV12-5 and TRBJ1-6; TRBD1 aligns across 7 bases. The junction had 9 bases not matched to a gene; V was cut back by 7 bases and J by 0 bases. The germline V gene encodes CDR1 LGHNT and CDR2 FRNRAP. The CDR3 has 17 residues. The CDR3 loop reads CASAPGTESSYNSPLHF. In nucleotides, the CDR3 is TGTGCTAGTGCCCCCGGGACAGAGAGCTCCTATAATTCACCCCTCCACTTT.

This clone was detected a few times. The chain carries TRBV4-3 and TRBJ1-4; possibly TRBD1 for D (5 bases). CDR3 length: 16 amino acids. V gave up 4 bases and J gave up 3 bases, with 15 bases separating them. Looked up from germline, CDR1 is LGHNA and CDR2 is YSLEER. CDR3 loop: CASSLGGGGANEKLFF. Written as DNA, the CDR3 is TGCGCCAGCAGCCTGGGCGGGGGTGGGGCTAATGAAAAACTGTTTTTT.

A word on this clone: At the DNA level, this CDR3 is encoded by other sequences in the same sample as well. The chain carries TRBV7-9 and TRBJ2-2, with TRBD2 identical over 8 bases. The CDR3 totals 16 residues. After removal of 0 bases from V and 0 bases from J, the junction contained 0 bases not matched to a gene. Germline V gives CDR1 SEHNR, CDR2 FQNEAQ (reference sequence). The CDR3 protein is CASSLASGANTGELFF. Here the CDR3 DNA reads TGTGCCAGCAGCTTAGCTAGCGGGGCGAACACCGGGGAGCTGTTTTTT.

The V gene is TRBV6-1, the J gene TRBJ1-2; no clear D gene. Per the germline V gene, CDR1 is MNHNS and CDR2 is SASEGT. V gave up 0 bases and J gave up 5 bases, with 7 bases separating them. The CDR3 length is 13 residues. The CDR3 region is CASSEAGQYGYTF. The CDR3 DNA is TGTGCCAGCAGTGAAGCTGGGCAGTATGGCTACACCTTC.

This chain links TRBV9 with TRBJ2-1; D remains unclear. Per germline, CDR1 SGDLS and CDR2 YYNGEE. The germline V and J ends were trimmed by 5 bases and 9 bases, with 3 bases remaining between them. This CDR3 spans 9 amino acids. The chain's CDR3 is CASSIEQFF. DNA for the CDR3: TGTGCCAGCAGTATTGAGCAGTTCTTC.

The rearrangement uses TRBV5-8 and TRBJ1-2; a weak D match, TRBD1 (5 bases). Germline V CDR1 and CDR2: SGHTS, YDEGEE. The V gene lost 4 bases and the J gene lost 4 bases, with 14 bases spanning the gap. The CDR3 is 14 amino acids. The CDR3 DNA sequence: TGTGCCAGCAGCCGTGGGGGGGACGCCTATGGCTACACCTTC. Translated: CASSRGGDAYGYTF. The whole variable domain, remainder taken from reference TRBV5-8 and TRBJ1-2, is EAGVTQSPTHLIKTRGQQATLRCSPISGHTSVYWYQQALGLGLQFLLWYDEGEERNRGNFPPRFSGRQFPNYSSELNVNALELEDSALYLCASSRGGDAYGYTFGSGTRLTVV.

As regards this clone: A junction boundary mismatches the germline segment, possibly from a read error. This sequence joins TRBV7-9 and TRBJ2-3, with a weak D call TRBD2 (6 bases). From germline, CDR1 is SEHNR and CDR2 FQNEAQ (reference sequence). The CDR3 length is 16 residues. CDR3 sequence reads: CASSLDVAGSTDTRYF. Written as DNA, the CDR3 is TGTGCCAGCAGCTTAGATGTGGCGGGAAGCACAGATACGCGGTATTTT.

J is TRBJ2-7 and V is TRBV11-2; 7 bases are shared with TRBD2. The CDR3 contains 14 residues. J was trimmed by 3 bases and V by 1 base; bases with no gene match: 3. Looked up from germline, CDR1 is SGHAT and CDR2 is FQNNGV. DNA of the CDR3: TGTGCCAGCAGCTTAGGTGGCGGGGGCTACGAGCAGTACTTC. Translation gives CASSLGGGGYEQYF.

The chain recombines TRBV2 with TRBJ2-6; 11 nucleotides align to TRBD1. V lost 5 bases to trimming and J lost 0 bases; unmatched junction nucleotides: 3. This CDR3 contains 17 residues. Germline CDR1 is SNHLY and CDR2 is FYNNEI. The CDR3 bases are TGTGCCAGCAGTCGGACAGGGGGCTACTCTGGGGCCAACGTCCTGACTTTC. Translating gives CASSRTGGYSGANVLTF.

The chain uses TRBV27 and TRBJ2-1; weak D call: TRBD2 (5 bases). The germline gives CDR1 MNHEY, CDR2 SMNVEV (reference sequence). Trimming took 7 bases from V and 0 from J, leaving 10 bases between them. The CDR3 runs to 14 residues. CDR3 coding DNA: TGTGCCAGCAAGGGCGGGTTCTCCTACAATGAGCAGTTCTTC. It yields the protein CASKGGFSYNEQFF.

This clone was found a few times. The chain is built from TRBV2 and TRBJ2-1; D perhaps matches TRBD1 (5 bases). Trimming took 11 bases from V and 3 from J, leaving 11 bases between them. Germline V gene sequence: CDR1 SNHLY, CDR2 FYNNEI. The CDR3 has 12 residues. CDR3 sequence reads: CAWGLGYNEQFF. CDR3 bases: TGTGCCTGGGGCCTGGGCTACAATGAGCAGTTCTTC.

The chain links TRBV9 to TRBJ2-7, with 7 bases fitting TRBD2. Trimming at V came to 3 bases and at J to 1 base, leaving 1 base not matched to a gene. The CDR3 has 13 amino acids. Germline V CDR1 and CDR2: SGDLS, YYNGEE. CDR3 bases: TGTGCCAGCAGCGGGACTAGTTCCTACGAGCAGTACTTC. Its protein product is CASSGTSSYEQYF. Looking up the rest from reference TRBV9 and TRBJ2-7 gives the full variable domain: DSGVTQTPKHLITATGQRVTLRCSPRSGDLSVYWYQQSLDQGLQFLIQYYNGEERAKGNILERFSAQQFPDLHSELNLSSLELGDSALYFCASSGTSSYEQYFGPGTRLTVT.

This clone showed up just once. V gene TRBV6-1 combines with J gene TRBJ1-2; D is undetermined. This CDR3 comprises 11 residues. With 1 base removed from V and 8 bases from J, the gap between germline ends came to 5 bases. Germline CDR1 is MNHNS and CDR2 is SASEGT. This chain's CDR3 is CASSEDRGYTF. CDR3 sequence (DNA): TGTGCCAGCAGTGAAGATCGGGGCTACACCTTC.

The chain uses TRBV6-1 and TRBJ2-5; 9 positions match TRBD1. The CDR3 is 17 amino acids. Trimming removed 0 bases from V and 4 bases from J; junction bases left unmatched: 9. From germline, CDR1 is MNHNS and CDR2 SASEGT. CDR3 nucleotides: TGTGCCAGCAGTGAAGCCTCGACGGGACAGGGTGGAGAGACCCAGTACTTC. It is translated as CASSEASTGQGGETQYF.

The CDR3 DNA follows: TGTGCCAGTAGTATGTCCGGACAGGCGAAAATTAACTATGGCTACACCTTC. Protein product: CASSMSGQAKINYGYTF. This sequence joins TRBV19 and TRBJ1-2, with 7 bases matching TRBD1. J gave up 1 base and V 3 bases, and 11 bases lay outside the gene matches. CDR3 length equals 17 residues. Germline-derived CDR1 and CDR2 are LNHDA and SQIVND (reference sequence).

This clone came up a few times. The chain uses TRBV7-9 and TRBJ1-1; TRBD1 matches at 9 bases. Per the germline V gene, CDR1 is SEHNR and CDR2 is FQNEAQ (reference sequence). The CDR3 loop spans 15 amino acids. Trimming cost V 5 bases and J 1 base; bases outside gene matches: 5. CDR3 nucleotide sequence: TGTGCCAGCAGCCCGGACAGGGGACAGAACACTGAAGCTTTCTTT. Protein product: CASSPDRGQNTEAFF.

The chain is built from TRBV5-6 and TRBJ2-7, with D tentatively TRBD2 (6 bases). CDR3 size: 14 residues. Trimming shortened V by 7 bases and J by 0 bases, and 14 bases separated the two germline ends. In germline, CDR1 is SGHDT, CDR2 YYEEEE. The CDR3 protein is CASLEGRSSYEQYF. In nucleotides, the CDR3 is TGTGCCAGCTTGGAGGGACGGAGCTCCTACGAGCAGTACTTC. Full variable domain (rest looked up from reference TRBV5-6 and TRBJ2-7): DAGVTQSPTHLIKTRGQQVTLRCSPKSGHDTVSWYQQALGQGPQFIFQYYEEEERQRGNFPDRFSGHQFPNYSSELNVNALLLGDSALYLCASLEGRSSYEQYFGPGTRLTVT.

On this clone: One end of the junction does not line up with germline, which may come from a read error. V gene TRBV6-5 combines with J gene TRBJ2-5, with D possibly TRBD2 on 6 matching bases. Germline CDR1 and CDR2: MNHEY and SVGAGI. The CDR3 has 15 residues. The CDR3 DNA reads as TGTGCCAGCAGTTACTCCGGGACTGGAGGGGAGACCCGGTACTTC. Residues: CASSYSGTGGETRYF.